A single T cell receptor (beta chain) is shown here with its context. The data belong to a study of blood T cell repertoires in COVID-19. Study background: COVID-19 samples from acute and convalescent phases originated in the United States, Italy and Spain.

Libraries were prepared by immunoSEQ multiplex PCR; TCRdb keeps only in-frame clonotypes and omits some of them. This sample has 200,000 to 250,000 clones; 80% to 85% occur once, and the top ten carry nearly 20%. The V gene end was trimmed by 5 bases and the J gene end by 5 bases; junction bases not matched to a gene: 19. Germline loops: CDR1 MDHEN, CDR2 SYDVKM. The CDR3 is 21 amino acids. The sequenced sample was peripheral blood. This sequence joins TRBV28 and TRBJ2-2, with 14 bases matching TRBD2. This sequence originates from a man aged 30 to 39 with active or convalescent COVID-19. Written as DNA, the CDR3 is TGTGCCAGCAGTCTACCCCGGAAGAGGACTAGCGGGAGGCTGAGGACCGGGGAGCTGTTTTTT. This codes for CASSLPRKRTSGRLRTGELFF.